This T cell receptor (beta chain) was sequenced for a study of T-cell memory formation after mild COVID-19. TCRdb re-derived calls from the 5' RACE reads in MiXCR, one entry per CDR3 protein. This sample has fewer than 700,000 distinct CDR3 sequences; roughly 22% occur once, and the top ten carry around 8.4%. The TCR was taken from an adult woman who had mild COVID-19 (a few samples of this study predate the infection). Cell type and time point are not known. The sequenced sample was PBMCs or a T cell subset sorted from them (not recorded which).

CDR3: CASSPSLDRTSYEQYF. The CDR3 DNA follows: TGTGCCAGCAGCCCCAGTCTGGACAGGACCTCCTACGAGCAGTACTTC. The chain employs TRBV12-3 or TRBV12-4 and TRBJ2-7; 7 nucleotides match TRBD1. The CDR3 runs 16 residues. Trimming cost V 6 bases and J 0 bases; bases outside gene matches: 11.